This entry is about one T cell receptor beta chain. The antigen remains undetermined. This sample is part of a study of beta chain features in type 1 diabetes. All of the isolated RNA was reverse transcribed, so expressed TCRB transcripts were sequenced. Some clones are missing from TCRdb's copy, which holds only in-frame ones; the method was immunoSEQ multiplex PCR. The table shows about 160,000 clones, with about 9% occurring only once. Germline CDR1 SGHDN, CDR2 FVKESK. The CDR3 covers 16 residues. V lost 5 bases, J lost 5 bases, and 11 bases stayed unmatched. All of the sorted populations showed purity greater than 95%. Study observations and caveats: Shortening that was moderate but significant affected the TCRB CDR3s of Type 1 diabetes patients in all four CD4+ subsets. Individuals with type 1 diabetes displayed fewer insertions and more deletions at VDJ junctions. Healthy donors had naive, central memory and Treg TCRB repertoires that appeared less similar than those seen among patients. Amplification by PCR could prefer shorter templates, with the same effect in patients and controls.

The sample comprised central memory CD4+ T cells from blood. This receptor was taken from a woman aged 25 to 39 with type 1 diabetes. This rearrangement joins TRBV14 to TRBJ2-5; 10 bases align to TRBD2. The chain's CDR3 is CASSSEEREGRETQYF. CDR3 coding DNA: TGTGCCAGCAGCTCGGAAGAGCGGGAGGGCCGGGAGACCCAGTACTTC.